This is a list of T cell receptor beta chains from one sample in a study of blood T cells in healthy people across ages. TCRdb re-derived calls from the 5' RACE reads in MiXCR, one entry per CDR3 protein. The sample consists of fewer than 650,000 distinct CDR3 sequences, about 27% of them appearing once. The data were also submitted as part of a second study, on T cells of mothers and their children.

The specimen sequenced was blood. The source of these receptors is a boy younger than 10 in good health. CDR3s include the opening cysteine and the closing phenylalanine or tryptophan. The order of the fields is V gene, clone size, CDR3 protein. Only part of the rows carry a size: once, few, many, or a class if the clone is expanded.

TRBV25-1 | - | CASSEFDEQYF
TRBV3-1 | - | CASSQTQGPNSPLHF
TRBV7-2 | - | CASSMPGQGMSAFF
TRBV24-1 | few | CATSDGGGYEQFF
TRBV10-3 | once | CAISYSTGDTEAFF
TRBV27 | - | CASSSAKQGDIQYF
TRBV9 | many | CASSFQAGGGETQYF
TRBV3-1 | - | CASSQEPGYSPNTEAFF
TRBV29-1 | - | CSVAGDRSSGANVLTF
TRBV27 | - | CASSQGEHQPQHF
TRBV6-2/TRBV6-3 | - | CASSYRLAGLSGAIVLTF
TRBV27 | - | CASGPGQSSYEQYF
TRBV9 | - | CASSSRQADYEQYF
TRBV20-1 | - | CSASDRLLYYGYTF
TRBV20-1 | - | CSASDRNSPLHF
TRBV5-1 | - | CASSPVGTADPYGYTF
TRBV7-9 | - | CASSSAGGANVLTF
TRBV7-8 | few | CASSSTGWVYEQYF
TRBV5-6 | - | CASNFGNTIYF
TRBV15 | few | CATSRGLTRPGEQFF
TRBV29-1 | - | CSVDVVGGETLYF
TRBV6-5 | many | CASSLYTGELFF
TRBV28 | few | CASSWGTADNEQFF
TRBV5-1 | once | CASSTGQGGGTDTQYF
TRBV10-3 | few | CAISESRDAFF
TRBV6-5 | - | CASSYGQGRDNGYTF
TRBV12-3/TRBV12-4 | - | CASRNRLLNSPLHF
TRBV10-3 | - | CAISESTSGFQETQYF
TRBV13 | - | CASSSVLAETQYF
TRBV2 | - | CASSEETSGGQETQYF
TRBV5-1 | many | CASSLSVSSYNEQFF
TRBV4-1 | many | CASSRGAGKSPLHF
TRBV10-1 | once | CASSVSKPQETQYF
TRBV12-3/TRBV12-4 | - | CASSLGTPIEQYF
TRBV6-5 | - | CASGLAGVNEQFF
TRBV20-1 | - | CSAFGTPIGAEAFF
TRBV12-3/TRBV12-4 | few | CASSLESGGLGPQHF
TRBV6-1 | few | CASSELGFATNEKLFF
TRBV12-3/TRBV12-4 | - | CASSLGQIPEAFF
TRBV29-1 | - | CSATGTRQGTEQFF
TRBV27 | few | CASSPGTDQETQYF
TRBV5-6 | few | CASSVSGRAEQYF
TRBV19 | many | CASRASGNTIYF
TRBV28 | - | CASSSRDGGQETQYF
TRBV20-1 | - | CSVFRAPLREQYF